Following are 14 T cell receptor beta chains from one sample sequenced in a study of T cells in localized non-small cell lung cancer. Here immunoSEQ multiplex PCR was the method, and the copy in TCRdb shows in-frame clones only, minus some. The top ten clones hold 2.7% of a sample with roughly 25,000 clones, 90% to 95% of them seen once. The sequenced sample was peripheral blood, obtained before any cancer treatment. The source of these receptors is a woman aged 40-69 years with stage I lung adenocarcinoma.

V usage is TRBV10-1 and J usage is TRBJ1-1; D is possibly TRBD1 (6 bases). This CDR3 region has 13 residues. Per the germline V gene, CDR1 is WNHNN and CDR2 is SYGVQD (reference sequence). Trimming left V 6 bases short and J 5 bases short, with 13 bases between. CDR3 bases: TGCGCCAGCAGCCCACAACAGGGAACTGAAGCTTTCTTT. Protein sequence: CASSPQQGTEAFF.

This sequence joins TRBV28 and TRBJ1-5, with 8 bases fitting TRBD1. The CDR3 has 14 residues. The J segment lost 7 bases and the V segment lost 4 bases, leaving 6 bases of the junction unmatched. The germline gives CDR1 MDHEN, CDR2 SYDVKM. Here the CDR3 reads CASSWTGINQPQHF. The CDR3 DNA reads as TGTGCCAGCAGTTGGACAGGGATCAACCAGCCCCAGCATTTT.

The rearrangement links TRBV27 to TRBJ1-5, with no clear D. The CDR3 spans 17 residues. Germline V gene sequence: CDR1 MNHEY, CDR2 SMNVEV (reference sequence). V was clipped by 5 bases and J by 2 bases, with 19 bases between them. CDR3: CASSPSTGDSGNQPQHF. In DNA form, the CDR3 reads TGTGCCAGCAGTCCCTCTACCGGGGATTCCGGCAATCAGCCCCAGCATTTT.

In DNA, the CDR3 is TGTGCCAGCTCAGGACTTGGGGATTTACAAAGTCGGGCCAACGTCCTGACTTTC. The encoded protein is CASSGLGDLQSRANVLTF. This sequence joins TRBV18 and TRBJ2-6; maybe TRBD2 (5 bases). Trimming cost V 5 bases and J 5 bases, with 22 bases left between them. The CDR3 totals 18 residues. Germline V gives CDR1 KGHSH, CDR2 LQKENI.

The chain links TRBV6-1 to TRBJ1-1, with D possibly being TRBD1 (5 bases). Trimming pared 0 bases from V and 1 base from J, leaving 12 bases between. The CDR3 contains 16 residues. Germline-derived CDR1 and CDR2 are MNHNS and SASEGT. The CDR3 loop reads CASSEAHGTPNTEAFF. The CDR3 DNA sequence: TGTGCCAGCAGTGAAGCGCACGGGACGCCGAACACTGAAGCTTTCTTT.

The V and J genes are TRBV28 and TRBJ1-6; a weak D match, TRBD1 (6 bases). The V end lost 6 bases, the J end lost 10 bases, and 19 bases lay between the germline ends. The CDR3 is 15 amino acids. Per the germline V gene, CDR1 is MDHEN and CDR2 is SYDVKM. The CDR3 reads CASRLIQGGGSPLHF. The CDR3 nucleotides are TGTGCCAGCAGGTTGATACAGGGAGGAGGATCACCCCTCCACTTT.

The V and J genes are TRBV28 and TRBJ2-1; possibly TRBD2 for D (5 bases). Trimming shortened V by 3 bases and J by 5 bases, and 8 bases separated the two germline ends. Germline V gene sequence: CDR1 MDHEN, CDR2 SYDVKM. CDR3 length: 13 amino acids. CDR3 nucleotide sequence: TGTGCCAGCAGTTTTTCCGGGAACAATGAGCAGTTCTTC. The encoded protein is CASSFSGNNEQFF.

V usage is TRBV29-1 and J usage is TRBJ2-1; D is unresolved. This CDR3 spans 13 amino acids. In germline, CDR1 is SQVTM, CDR2 ANQGSEA. V lost 4 bases and J lost 7, with 14 bases in between. CDR3 sequence reads: CSVVDFRFNEQFF. The DNA for the CDR3 is TGCAGCGTTGTCGACTTCAGATTTAATGAGCAGTTCTTC.

J is TRBJ2-7 and V is TRBV10-2; a weak D match, TRBD2 (6 bases). The CDR3 is made up of 12 amino acids. V was cut by 5 bases and J by 6 bases, with 11 bases left in between. Per the germline V gene, CDR1 is WSHSY and CDR2 is SAAADI. CDR3 loop: CASSPTGVEQYF. The CDR3 nucleotides read TGCGCCAGCAGTCCGACGGGGGTCGAGCAGTACTTC.

This sequence joins TRBV5-1 and TRBJ1-4, with unresolved D. Germline V gene lookup returns CDR1 SGHRS and CDR2 YFSETQ. The V end was cut by 6 bases, the J end by 4 bases, with 13 bases between. CDR3 length: 14 amino acids. The CDR3 sequence is CASTTVPDNEKLFF. The CDR3 bases are TGCGCCAGCACAACCGTCCCAGATAATGAAAAACTGTTTTTT.

The chain employs TRBV5-1 and TRBJ2-7; 7 positions agree with TRBD2. The CDR3 extends over 17 amino acids. Germline lookup yields CDR1 SGHRS and CDR2 YFSETQ. V was clipped by 3 bases and J by 2 bases; unmatched bases: 14. The CDR3 is CASSSPQAGERTYEQYF. For the CDR3, the DNA is TGCGCCAGCAGCTCCCCCCAGGCGGGAGAGCGAACCTACGAGCAGTACTTC.

This chain joins TRBV29-1 and TRBJ2-7; D possibly corresponds to TRBD1 (6 bases). Germline CDR1 SQVTM, CDR2 ANQGSEA. Trimming shortened V by 6 bases and J by 3 bases, and 15 bases separated the two germline ends. There are 13 residues in the CDR3. CDR3 nucleotides: TGCAGCGTCCACGTCCAGGGGAACTACGAGCAGTACTTC. It is translated as CSVHVQGNYEQYF.

This rearrangement joins TRBV5-1 to TRBJ2-2; possibly TRBD2 for D (6 bases). Trimming stripped 8 bases from V and 2 bases from J, with 19 bases between. Germline V lookup: CDR1 SGHRS, CDR2 YFSETQ. The CDR3 extends over 16 amino acids. This CDR3 reads CASSYRGMTNTGELFF. The CDR3 DNA is TGCGCCAGTTCTTACCGGGGGATGACAAACACCGGGGAGCTGTTTTTT. The complete variable domain, with remaining parts taken from reference TRBV5-1 and TRBJ2-2, reads KAGVTQTPRYLIKTRGQQVTLSCSPISGHRSVSWYQQTPGQGLQFLFEYFSETQRNKGNFPGRFSGRQFSNSRSEMNVSTLELGDSALYLCASSYRGMTNTGELFFGEGSRLTVL.

The chain couples TRBV18 to TRBJ2-5, with no clear D. V lost 3 bases, J lost 5 bases, and 4 bases lay in between. Germline V gene lookup returns CDR1 KGHSH and CDR2 LQKENI. This CDR3 has 11 amino acids. The CDR3 DNA follows: TGTGCCAGCTCACCGAGGGAGACCCAGTACTTC. This sequence encodes CASSPRETQYF.